This T cell receptor (beta chain) comes out of a study of T cells in Graves' hyperthyroidism and ophthalmopathy. Study-wide context: Peripheral blood was collected at initial diagnosis, before any treatment.

This clonotype has ten or more counts. Its target is unknown. What was amplified from RNA transcripts were TCR beta CDR3 regions. HTBI primers were employed in a first-round RT-PCR of the TCR CDR3. A single record per CDR3 protein comes from TCRdb applying MiXCR to the multiplex PCR reads. The data contain nearly 600,000 distinct CDR3 sequences, approximately 15% of them singletons. CDR3 length equals 14 residues. With V trimmed by 6 bases and J by 4 bases, 7 bases remained unmatched. Per germline, CDR1 ENHRY and CDR2 SYGVKD. Overall study results and limits: Also found in blood were most expanded thyroid clonotypes above 0.001. Before onset, ophthalmopathy was predicted by the model a median roughly 6.4 months earlier.

The PBMCs studied were ones that came from 10 ml fresh peripheral blood. The V call is TRBV10-3, the J call TRBJ2-5, with 8 nucleotides matching TRBD2. The receptor's source is a young woman with Graves' ophthalmopathy. Sequenced input: blood. The CDR3 coding sequence is TGTGCCATCAGAAGAGCGGGAGAGGGAGAGACCCAGTACTTC. Encoded protein: CAIRRAGEGETQYF.